This T cell receptor (beta chain) was found in a study of graft-versus-host responses after intestinal transplantation. Study as a whole: Anti-thymocyte globulin induction was given to all recipients, followed by tacrolimus and steroids for around three years. Study-wide results and limits: Peak circulating GvH clone levels were associated with early post-transplant HvG declines.

Regarding this clone: Its target is not known.

Sequencing was performed with immunoSEQ multiplex PCR; in TCRdb, only in-frame clones are kept and a portion is missing. The table shows about 110,000 clones, with over 85% occurring only once. This clonotype was obtained from a human donor who received an intestinal transplant. The sample was unstimulated CD8+ T cells sorted from spleen or lymph node cells, taken before intestinal transplant.

CDR3 coding DNA: TGTGCCTGGAGTCAGGGGATGGGCACAGATACGCAGTATTTT. Translating it yields CAWSQGMGTDTQYF. This chain joins TRBV30 and TRBJ2-3, with a weak D call TRBD1 (6 bases). This CDR3 is built from 14 residues. CDR1 is GTSNPN, CDR2 SVGIG, per germline (reference sequence). V was cut by 2 bases and J by 1 base, with 10 bases left in between.